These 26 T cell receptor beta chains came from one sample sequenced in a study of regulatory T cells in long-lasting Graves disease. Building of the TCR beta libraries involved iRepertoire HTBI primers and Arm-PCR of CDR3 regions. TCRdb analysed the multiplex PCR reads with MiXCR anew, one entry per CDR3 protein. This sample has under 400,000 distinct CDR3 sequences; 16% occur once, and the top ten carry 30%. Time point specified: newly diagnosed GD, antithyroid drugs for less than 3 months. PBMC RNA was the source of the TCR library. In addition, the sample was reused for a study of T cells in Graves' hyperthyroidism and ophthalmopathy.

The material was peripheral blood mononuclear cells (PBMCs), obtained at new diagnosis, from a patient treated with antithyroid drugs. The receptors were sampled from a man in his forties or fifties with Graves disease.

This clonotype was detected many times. DNA of the CDR3: TGTGCCAGCAGCCCGTGGACCCCGGCGAGCACTGAAGCTTTCTTT. It encodes CASSPWTPASTEAFF. The chain recombines TRBV7-2 with TRBJ1-1, with no clear D. The CDR3 is 15 residues long. Trimming took 5 bases from V and 4 from J, leaving 17 bases between them. Looked up from germline, CDR1 is SGHTA and CDR2 is FQGNSA.

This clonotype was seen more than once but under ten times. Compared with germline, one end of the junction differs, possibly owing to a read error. For the CDR3, the DNA is TGTGCCAGCAGCCTCACCCCGGACAGGGGGACCTTC. Encoded protein: CASSLTPDRGTF. V gene TRBV12-3 or TRBV12-4 combines with J gene TRBJ2-1, with 10 bases lining up with TRBD1. The CDR3 contains 12 residues.

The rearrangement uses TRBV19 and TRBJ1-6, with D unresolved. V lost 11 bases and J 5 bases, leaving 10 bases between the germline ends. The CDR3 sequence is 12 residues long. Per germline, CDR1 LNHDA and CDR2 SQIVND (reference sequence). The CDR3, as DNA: TGTGCCCTGGCCCTAAATAATTCACCCCTCCACTTT. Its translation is CALALNNSPLHF.

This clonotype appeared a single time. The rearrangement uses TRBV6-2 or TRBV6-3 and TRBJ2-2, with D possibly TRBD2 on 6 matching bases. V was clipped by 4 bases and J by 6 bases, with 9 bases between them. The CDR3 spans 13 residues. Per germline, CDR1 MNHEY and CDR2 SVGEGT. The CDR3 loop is CASSWGLSGELFF. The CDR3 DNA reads TGTGCCAGCAGTTGGGGACTTTCCGGGGAGCTGTTTTTT.

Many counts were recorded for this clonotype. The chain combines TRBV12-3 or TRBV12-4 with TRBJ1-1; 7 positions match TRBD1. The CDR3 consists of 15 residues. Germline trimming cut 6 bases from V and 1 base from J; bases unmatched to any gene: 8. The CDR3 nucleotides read TGTGCCAGCAGCGGGGGACAGATGAGGAACACTGAAGCTTTCTTT. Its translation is CASSGGQMRNTEAFF.

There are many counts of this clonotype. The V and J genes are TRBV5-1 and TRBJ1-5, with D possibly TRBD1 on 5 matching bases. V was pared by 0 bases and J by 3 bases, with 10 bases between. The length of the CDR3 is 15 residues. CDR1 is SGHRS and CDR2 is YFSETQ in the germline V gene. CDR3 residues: CASSLGQGANQPQHF. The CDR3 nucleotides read TGCGCCAGCAGCTTGGGGCAGGGTGCCAATCAGCCCCAGCATTTT.

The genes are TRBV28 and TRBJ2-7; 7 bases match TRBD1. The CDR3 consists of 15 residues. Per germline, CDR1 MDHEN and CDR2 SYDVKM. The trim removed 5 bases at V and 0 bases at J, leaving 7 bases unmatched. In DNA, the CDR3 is TGTGCCAGCAGTCCACCGACAGGGCTCTCCTACGAGCAGTACTTC. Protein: CASSPPTGLSYEQYF. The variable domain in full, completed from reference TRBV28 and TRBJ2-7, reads DVKVTQSSRYLVKRTGEKVFLECVQDMDHENMFWYRQDPGLGLRLIYFSYDVKMKEKGDIPEGYSVSREKKERFSLILESASTNQTSMYLCASSPPTGLSYEQYFGPGTRLTVT.

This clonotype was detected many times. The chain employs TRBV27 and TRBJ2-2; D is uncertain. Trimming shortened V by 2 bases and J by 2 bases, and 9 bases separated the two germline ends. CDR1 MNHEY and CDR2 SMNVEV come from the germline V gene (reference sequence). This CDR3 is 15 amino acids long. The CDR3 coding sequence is TGTGCCAGCAGTTTAAGGCCTAGAAACACCGGGGAGCTGTTTTTT. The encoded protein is CASSLRPRNTGELFF.

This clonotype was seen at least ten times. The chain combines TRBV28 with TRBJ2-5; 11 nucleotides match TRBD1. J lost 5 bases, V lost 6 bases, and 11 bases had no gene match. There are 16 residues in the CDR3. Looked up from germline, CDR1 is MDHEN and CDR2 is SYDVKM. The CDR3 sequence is CASSLGTGGFRETQYF. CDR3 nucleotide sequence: TGTGCCAGCAGCCTCGGGACAGGGGGATTTCGGGAGACCCAGTACTTC.

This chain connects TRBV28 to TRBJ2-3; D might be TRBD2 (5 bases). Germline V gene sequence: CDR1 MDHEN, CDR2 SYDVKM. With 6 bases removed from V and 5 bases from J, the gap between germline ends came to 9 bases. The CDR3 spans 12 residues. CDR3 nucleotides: TGTGCCAGCAGCTTTAGCGTAGATACGCAGTATTTT. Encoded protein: CASSFSVDTQYF.

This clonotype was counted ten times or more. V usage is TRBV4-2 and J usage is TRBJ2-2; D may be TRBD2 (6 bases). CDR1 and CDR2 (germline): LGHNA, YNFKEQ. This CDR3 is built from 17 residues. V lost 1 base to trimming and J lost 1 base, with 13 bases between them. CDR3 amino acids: CASSQVRVRGNTGELFF. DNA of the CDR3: TGTGCCAGCAGCCAAGTCCGAGTGCGGGGGAACACCGGGGAGCTGTTTTTT.

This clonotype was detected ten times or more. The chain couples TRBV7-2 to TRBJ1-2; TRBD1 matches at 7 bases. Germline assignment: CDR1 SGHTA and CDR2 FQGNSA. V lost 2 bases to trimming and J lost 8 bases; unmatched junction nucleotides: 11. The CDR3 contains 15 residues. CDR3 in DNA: TGTGCCAGCAGCTTATGGTTGGTACAGGGGCAAGGCTACACCTTC. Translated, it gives CASSLWLVQGQGYTF.

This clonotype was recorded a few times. The CDR3 spells CSARDARGNYEQYF. The CDR3 coding sequence is TGCAGTGCTAGAGATGCAAGGGGCAACTACGAGCAGTACTTC. This rearrangement joins TRBV20-1 to TRBJ2-7, with a weak D call TRBD1 (5 bases). V was shortened by 0 bases and J by 3 bases, with 12 bases between the two germline ends. The CDR3 totals 14 residues. Germline V gives CDR1 DFQATT, CDR2 SNEGSKA (reference sequence).

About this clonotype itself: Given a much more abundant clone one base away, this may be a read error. Written as DNA, the CDR3 is TGCGCCAGCGGCTTGCAGTTCTCTGGGGCCAACGTCCTGACTTTC. Protein: CASGLQFSGANVLTF. The chain carries TRBV5-1 and TRBJ2-6; no firm D call. The CDR3 is made up of 15 amino acids. The V gene's germline CDR1 is SGHRS and CDR2 YFSETQ.

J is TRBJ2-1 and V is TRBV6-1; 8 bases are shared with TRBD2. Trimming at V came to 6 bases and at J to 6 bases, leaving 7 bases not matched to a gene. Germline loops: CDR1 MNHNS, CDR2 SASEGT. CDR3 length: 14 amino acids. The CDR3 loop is CASSAGTSGNEQFF. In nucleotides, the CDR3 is TGTGCCAGCAGCGCCGGGACTAGTGGCAATGAGCAGTTCTTC.

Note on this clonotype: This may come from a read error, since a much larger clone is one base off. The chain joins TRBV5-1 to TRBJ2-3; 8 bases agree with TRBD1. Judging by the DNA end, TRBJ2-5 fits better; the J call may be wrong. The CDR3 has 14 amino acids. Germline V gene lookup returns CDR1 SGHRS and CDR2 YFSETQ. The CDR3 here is CASRAETGDETQYF. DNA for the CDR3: TGCGCCAGCAGGGCCGAGACAGGGGACGAGACCCAGTACTTC.

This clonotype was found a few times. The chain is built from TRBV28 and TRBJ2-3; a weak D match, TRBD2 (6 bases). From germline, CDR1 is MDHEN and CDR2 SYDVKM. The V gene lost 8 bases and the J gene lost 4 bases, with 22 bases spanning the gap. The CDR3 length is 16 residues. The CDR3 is CASVGGWAETSDTQYF. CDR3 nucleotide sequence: TGTGCCAGCGTGGGGGGTTGGGCGGAAACTTCAGATACGCAGTATTTT.

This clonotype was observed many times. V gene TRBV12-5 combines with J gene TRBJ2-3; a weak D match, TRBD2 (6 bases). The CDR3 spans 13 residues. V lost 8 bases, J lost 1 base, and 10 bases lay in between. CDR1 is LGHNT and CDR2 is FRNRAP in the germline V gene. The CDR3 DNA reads TGTGCTAGTCTGTCGGGGGGCACAGATACGCAGTATTTT. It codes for CASLSGGTDTQYF.

Written as DNA, the CDR3 is TGTGCCAGCAGCGCTATCAGGGTGGCGGGCTATGGCTACACCTTC. This encodes CASSAIRVAGYGYTF. The V call is TRBV11-2, the J call TRBJ1-2; D perhaps matches TRBD1 (5 bases). Per germline, CDR1 SGHAT and CDR2 FQNNGV. The CDR3 is 15 residues long. V was pared by 5 bases and J by 4 bases, with 17 bases between.

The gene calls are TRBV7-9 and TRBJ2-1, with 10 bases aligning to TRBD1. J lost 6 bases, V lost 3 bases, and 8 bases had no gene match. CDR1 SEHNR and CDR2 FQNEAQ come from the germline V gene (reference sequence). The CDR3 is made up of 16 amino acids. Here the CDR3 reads CASSLTGGQGPNEQFF. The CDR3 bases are TGTGCCAGCAGCTTGACCGGGGGACAGGGGCCCAATGAGCAGTTCTTC.

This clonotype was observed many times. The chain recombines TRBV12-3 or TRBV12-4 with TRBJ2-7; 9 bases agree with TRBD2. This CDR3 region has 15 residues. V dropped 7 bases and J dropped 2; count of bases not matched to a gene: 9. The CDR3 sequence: CASKDRRGGAYEQYF. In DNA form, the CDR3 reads TGTGCCAGCAAGGACAGGCGGGGGGGCGCCTACGAGCAGTACTTC.

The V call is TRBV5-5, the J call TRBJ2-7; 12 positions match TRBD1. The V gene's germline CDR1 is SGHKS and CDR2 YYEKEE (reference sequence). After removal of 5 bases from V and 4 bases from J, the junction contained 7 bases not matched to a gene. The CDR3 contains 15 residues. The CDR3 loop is CASRTGTGGEYEQYF. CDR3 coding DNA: TGTGCCAGCAGGACCGGGACAGGGGGCGAGTACGAGCAGTACTTC.

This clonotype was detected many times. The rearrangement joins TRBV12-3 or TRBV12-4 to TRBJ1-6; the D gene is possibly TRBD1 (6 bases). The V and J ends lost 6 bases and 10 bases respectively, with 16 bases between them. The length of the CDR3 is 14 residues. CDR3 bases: TGTGCCAGCAGCTCACCCACAGGGAGGTCACCCCTCCACTTT. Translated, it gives CASSSPTGRSPLHF.

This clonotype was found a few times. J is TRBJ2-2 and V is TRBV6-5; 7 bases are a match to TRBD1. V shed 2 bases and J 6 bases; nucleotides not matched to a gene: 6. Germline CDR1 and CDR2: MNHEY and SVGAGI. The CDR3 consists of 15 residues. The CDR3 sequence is CASSYRDRAAGELFF. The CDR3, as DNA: TGTGCCAGCAGTTACCGTGACAGGGCGGCCGGGGAGCTGTTTTTT.

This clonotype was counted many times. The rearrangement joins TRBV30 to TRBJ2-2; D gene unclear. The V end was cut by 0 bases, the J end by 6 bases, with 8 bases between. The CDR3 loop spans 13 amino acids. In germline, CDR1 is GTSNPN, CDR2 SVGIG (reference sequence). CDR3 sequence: CAWSVNSPGELFF. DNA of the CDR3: TGTGCCTGGAGTGTTAACAGCCCCGGGGAGCTGTTTTTT.

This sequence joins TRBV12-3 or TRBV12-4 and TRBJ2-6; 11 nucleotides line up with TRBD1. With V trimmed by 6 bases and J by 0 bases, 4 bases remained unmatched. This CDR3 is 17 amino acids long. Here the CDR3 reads CASRRGQGVSGANVLTF. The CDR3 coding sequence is TGTGCCAGCAGGCGGGGACAGGGGGTCTCTGGGGCCAACGTCCTGACTTTC.